Each of the 15 T cell receptor beta chains below was sequenced from the same sample in a study of cytomegalovirus exposure and HLA in healthy donors. Primers: 60 Vbeta forward and 13 Jbeta reverse. Using immunoSEQ multiplex PCR, the repertoire was profiled, and TCRdb retains in-frame clones only, with some absent. This sample yields approximately 220,000 clones, of which around 85% are seen a single time; under 0.25% belongs to the top ten. Sequenced input: PBMCs. The receptors come from a girl aged 2 to 10 in good health and CMV-seronegative.

The V and J genes are TRBV9 and TRBJ2-3; D possibly corresponds to TRBD2 (7 bases). The CDR3 length is 15 residues. Trimming pared 4 bases from V and 8 bases from J, leaving 20 bases between. Germline V gene sequence: CDR1 SGDLS, CDR2 YYNGEE. The DNA for the CDR3 is TGTGCCAGCAGCACACTCATTACAGGGAGGGGTACGCAGTATTTT. It translates to CASSTLITGRGTQYF.

V is TRBV7-6 and J is TRBJ2-1; TRBD2 matches at 7 bases. Trimming cost V 4 bases and J 5 bases; bases outside gene matches: 8. Per the germline V gene, CDR1 is SGHVS and CDR2 is FNYEAQ. This CDR3 region has 15 residues. The CDR3 DNA sequence: TGTGCCAGCAGCTGGGCGGGAGCCAGCGACAATGAGCAGTTCTTC. Translating it yields CASSWAGASDNEQFF.

The chain is built from TRBV10-1 and TRBJ2-5; D gene ambiguous. TRBJ2-7 matches the DNA end more closely, so the J call is doubtful. The CDR3 extends over 14 amino acids. Germline loops: CDR1 WNHNN, CDR2 SYGVQD (reference sequence). As DNA, the CDR3 is TGCGCCAGCAGTGAGAACCAGCGACCTTACGAGCAGTACTTC. This gives the protein CASSENQRPYEQYF.

The V and J genes are TRBV10-3 and TRBJ2-7; no firm D call. Per the germline V gene, CDR1 is ENHRY and CDR2 is SYGVKD. Trimming removed 3 bases at V and 3 bases at J, with 18 bases between. The CDR3 extends over 16 amino acids. The CDR3 region has the DNA TGTGCCATCAGTGAAGCCCAAGTGCCTCAGGACTACGAGCAGTACTTC. This encodes CAISEAQVPQDYEQYF.

This chain joins TRBV5-4 and TRBJ2-1; D is undetermined. Trimming took 4 bases from V and 4 from J, leaving 9 bases between them. The CDR3 has 13 residues. Germline assignment: CDR1 SGHNT and CDR2 YYREEE (reference sequence). DNA of the CDR3: TGTGCCAGCAGCCCAATGTCATACAATGAGCAGTTCTTC. Translating gives CASSPMSYNEQFF.

This chain links TRBV4-1 with TRBJ2-3, with 9 bases fitting TRBD2. V was pared by 4 bases and J by 4 bases, with 18 bases of the junction left unmatched. This CDR3 contains 19 residues. Germline loops: CDR1 MGHRA, CDR2 YSYEKL. The CDR3 DNA reads as TGCGCCAGCAGCCTAGGGCGAACTAGCGGGCACCGAGTACCAGATACGCAGTATTTT. Residues: CASSLGRTSGHRVPDTQYF.

CDR3 protein: CSVDPGMRNEAFF. The CDR3, as DNA: TGCAGCGTTGATCCGGGAATGAGGAATGAAGCTTTCTTT. The rearrangement uses TRBV29-1 and TRBJ1-1, with D unclear. Per germline, CDR1 SQVTM and CDR2 ANQGSEA. This CDR3 contains 13 residues. Trimming took 3 bases from V and 7 from J, leaving 15 bases between them.

This clone has more than one count but fewer than ten. The V gene is TRBV29-1, the J gene TRBJ2-7, with TRBD1 matching 8 bases. Germline CDR1 is SQVTM and CDR2 is ANQGSEA. CDR3 size: 14 residues. Trimming removed 6 bases from V and 2 bases from J; junction bases left unmatched: 9. CDR3 in DNA: TGCAGCGTGGGACCACGGGACAGGACCTACGAGCAGTACTTC. This sequence encodes CSVGPRDRTYEQYF.

The genes are TRBV5-4 and TRBJ1-1; 10 nucleotides match TRBD1. Per germline, CDR1 SGHNT and CDR2 YYREEE (reference sequence). The J segment lost 2 bases and the V segment lost 5 bases, leaving 3 bases of the junction unmatched. CDR3 length: 14 amino acids. The chain's CDR3 is CASRDRGANTEAFF. In DNA form, the CDR3 reads TGTGCCAGCAGGGACAGGGGGGCCAACACTGAAGCTTTCTTT. Filled out from reference TRBV5-4 and TRBJ1-1, the complete variable domain reads ETGVTQSPTHLIKTRGQQVTLRCSSQSGHNTVSWYQQALGQGPQFIFQYYREEENGRGNFPPRFSGLQFPNYSSELNVNALELDDSALYLCASRDRGANTEAFFGQGTRLTVV.

This chain links TRBV10-3 with TRBJ1-2; TRBD1 matches at 8 bases. The CDR3 has 13 residues. The germline V gene has CDR1 ENHRY and CDR2 SYGVKD. After removal of 5 bases from V and 7 bases from J, the junction contained 6 bases not matched to a gene. The CDR3 is CAISSTGVGGYTF. The CDR3 DNA sequence: TGTGCCATCAGTTCGACAGGGGTAGGTGGCTACACCTTC.

J is TRBJ1-1 and V is TRBV18, with 7 bases aligning to TRBD1. Unmatched junction bases numbered 6, after V lost 1 base and J lost 1 base. The CDR3 spans 16 residues. Germline CDR1 reads KGHSH; CDR2 reads LQKENI. Here the CDR3 DNA reads TGTGCCAGCTCACCACGGAACACAGGGGAGAACACTGAAGCTTTCTTT. Amino acids: CASSPRNTGENTEAFF.

V is TRBV5-4 and J is TRBJ1-1; TRBD1 matches at 7 bases. The V segment lost 4 bases and the J segment 6 bases; nucleotides outside the gene matches: 3. The V gene's germline CDR1 is SGHNT and CDR2 YYREEE (reference sequence). CDR3 length: 12 amino acids. Here the CDR3 reads CASSGQGAEAFF. The CDR3 DNA is TGTGCCAGCAGCGGTCAGGGGGCTGAAGCTTTCTTT.

This chain connects TRBV15 to TRBJ1-6; D is perhaps TRBD1 (6 bases). CDR1 is LNHNV, CDR2 YYDKDF, per germline (reference sequence). This CDR3 has 15 residues. V lost 5 bases and J 6 bases, leaving 14 bases between the germline ends. In DNA, the CDR3 is TGTGCCACCAGCCCGACAGGCGATTCTAATTCACCCCTCCACTTT. Translating gives CATSPTGDSNSPLHF. Full variable domain (rest looked up from reference TRBV15 and TRBJ1-6): DAMVIQNPRYQVTQFGKPVTLSCSQTLNHNVMYWYQQKSSQAPKLLFHYYDKDFNNEADTPDNFQSRRPNTSFCFLDIRSPGLGDTAMYLCATSPTGDSNSPLHFGNGTRLTVT.

The chain carries TRBV5-1 and TRBJ2-1, with 7 bases that match TRBD1. J gave up 6 bases and V 0 bases, and 9 bases lay outside the gene matches. The CDR3 is made up of 16 amino acids. Germline V CDR1 and CDR2: SGHRS, YFSETQ. CDR3 nucleotide sequence: TGCGCCAGCAGCTTGGAGGGCCCGGGACAGAGCAATGAGCAGTTCTTC. This translates into CASSLEGPGQSNEQFF.

V usage is TRBV2 and J usage is TRBJ2-1; TRBD2 matches 13 bases. V shed 9 bases, J shed 6 bases, and the junction held 5 bases outside the gene matches. Looked up from germline, CDR1 is SNHLY and CDR2 is FYNNEI. The CDR3 totals 14 residues. The CDR3: CARRTSGGVNEQFF. CDR3 coding DNA: TGTGCCAGACGGACTAGCGGGGGTGTCAATGAGCAGTTCTTC.